This TCR beta chain was observed in a study of PD-L1 blockade in urothelial cancer (dated 2017 in TCRdb). For the wider study: Every patient began therapy at some point between 2013 and 2015 and was given atezolizumab 1,200 mg intravenously every 3 weeks. About 85% of the roughly 30 patients were males with bladder-origin urothelial cancer, and about 60% of the roughly 29 reported a prior smoking history. Patients had an ECOG performance status of 0 or 1 and had received between 0 and 3 prior chemotherapy regimens. Blood samples were analyzed at 3 weeks after treatment start (second dose) and at 6 weeks after treatment start. Blood samples gave median yields of roughly 150,000 T cells and 65,000 to 85,000 unique TCRs, along with a median clonality of 0.080. Somatic, immune and clinical correlates of response to PD-L1 blockade with atezolizumab in urothelial cancer were the focus of an exploratory multi-omic analysis. Pretreatment tumor samples and matched peripheral blood, collected serially before and after atezolizumab treatment, underwent TCR sequencing. Progression-free survival longer than 6 months counted as durable clinical benefit, and TCR features were additionally tested against both progression-free and overall survival. In the same patients, whole exome sequencing and RNA sequencing of pretreatment tumors were performed in addition to TCR sequencing. Durable clinical benefit was achieved by nine patients and was not achieved by 20 patients. Pretreatment blood TCR-seq was available for about 28 patients, at least one posttreatment blood collection was obtained for 24 patients, and tumor TCR-seq was available for 24 patients.

The cohort comprised about 30 patients with locally advanced or metastatic urothelial carcinoma treated at Memorial Sloan Kettering on a trial protocol. Peripheral blood mononuclear cells were collected pretreatment and during treatment, with between 1 and 8 total time points obtained per patient. The Qiagen DNeasy Blood extraction kit was used to purify genomic DNA from total PBMCs and tumor samples. PBMCs were collected pretreatment and during treatment, and were isolated and stored as previously described. Synthetic TCR analog templates were spiked into each PCR so that absolute template abundance could be estimated from read counts. Using the immunoSEQ assay, TCRbeta CDR3 regions were amplified from genomic DNA with bias-controlled V and J gene primers. Rearranged TCRbeta segments were sequenced at approximately 20X coverage. In the paper's pipeline: Clustering was used to correct sequencing errors, and CDR3s were annotated against IMGT to assign V, D and J genes. Downstream analyses used only productive TCRbeta rearrangements and left out out-of-frame or stop-codon sequences. To compute clonality, Shannon entropy was normalized by the log of the number of unique productive sequences and then subtracted from one. Clones differing between time points or between blood and tumor were identified by Fisher's exact test with Benjamini-Hochberg correction at adjusted p below 0.01. Held by TCRdb, this immuneACCESS table contains in-frame sequences only and omits some clones. Under half of the omission traces to an unresolved V gene where checked; the cause of the rest is unknown. Clone size and the V and J calls come from that table; the DNA yielded D and trimming. A total of about 32,000 clones appear in this sample, about 87% of them only once. The ten most abundant clones make up roughly 3.8% of the sample.

Comment on this clone: The clone's antigen remains unknown. No much larger clone exists at a distance of one base, and base qualities are not known.

Broader findings and caveats from the paper: Greater expansion of tumor-associated TCR clones in peripheral blood 3 weeks after the start of treatment was observed in patients with durable benefit (n ≈ 24, p = 0.022). Improved progression-free and overall survival was found to be associated with pretreatment peripheral blood TCR clonality below the median. Small sample size (n of about 30) and many exploratory analyses mean the results are intended to be hypothesis-generating.

The receptor comes from a man over 45 with urothelial cancer. Sequenced here: PBMCs, sampled around atezolizumab (anti-PD-L1) treatment.

CDR3 reads: CASSPTGSTNEKLFF. The nucleotide sequence reads as follows: TGTGCCAGCAGCCCCACAGGGTCAACTAATGAAAAACTGTTTTTT. The sequence joins TRBV9 to TRBJ1-4; TRBD1 could be the D gene, as 6 bases match. Taken from cysteine to phenylalanine, the CDR3 has 15 residues. Just CDR3 DNA is preserved here, 45 bases in frame from base 1. V is shortened by 4 bases, J by 0 bases, and the region joining them spans 10 bases. Looking up the germline V gene yields CDR1 SGDLS and CDR2 YYNGEE.